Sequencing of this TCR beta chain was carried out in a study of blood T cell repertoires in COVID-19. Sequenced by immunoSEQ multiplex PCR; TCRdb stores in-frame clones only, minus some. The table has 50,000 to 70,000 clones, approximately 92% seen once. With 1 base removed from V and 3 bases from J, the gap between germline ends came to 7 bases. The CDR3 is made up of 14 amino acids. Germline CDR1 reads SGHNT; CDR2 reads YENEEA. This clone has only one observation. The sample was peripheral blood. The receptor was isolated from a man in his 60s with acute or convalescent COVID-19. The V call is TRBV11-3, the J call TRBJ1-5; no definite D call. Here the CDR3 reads CASSLGADNQPQHF. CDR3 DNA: TGTGCCAGCAGCTTAGGAGCCGACAATCAGCCCCAGCATTTT.